This T cell receptor (beta chain) was identified during a study of regulatory T cells in long-lasting Graves disease. This clonotype was detected many times. The ends were cut back, 5 bases at V and 2 bases at J, with 8 bases in the middle. Looked up from germline, CDR1 is KGHSH and CDR2 is LQKENI. The CDR3 is made up of 13 amino acids. TCR beta libraries were built with iRepertoire HTBI primers and Arm-PCR of CDR3 regions. One entry per CDR3 protein results from TCRdb running MiXCR on the multiplex PCR reads. The sample has 520,000 or so distinct CDR3 sequences, more than 10% seen once; the top ten hold roughly 8.9%. The time point: newly diagnosed GD, antithyroid drugs for less than 3 months. PBMC RNA was the source of the TCR library. The data were also submitted as part of a second study, on T cells in Graves' hyperthyroidism and ophthalmopathy. This second study says: Patients aged 18 to 65 had newly diagnosed hyperthyroidism lasting under 2 months. Within blood appeared most thyroid clonotypes that had expanded above 0.001.

Sequencing used peripheral blood mononuclear cells (PBMCs), obtained at new diagnosis, from a patient treated with antithyroid drugs. The V gene is TRBV18, the J gene TRBJ2-3; the D is unclear. The TCR originated in a woman in her 30s with Graves disease. Here the CDR3 DNA reads TGTGCCAGCTCAAGCCAGCCCACAGATACGCAGTATTTT. It is translated as CASSSQPTDTQYF. The whole variable domain, filled in from reference TRBV18 and TRBJ2-3, reads NAGVMQNPRHLVRRRGQEARLRCSPMKGHSHVYWYRQLPEEGLKFMVYLQKENIIDESGMPKERFSAEFPKEGPSILRIQQVVRGDSAAYFCASSSQPTDTQYFGPGTRLTVL.